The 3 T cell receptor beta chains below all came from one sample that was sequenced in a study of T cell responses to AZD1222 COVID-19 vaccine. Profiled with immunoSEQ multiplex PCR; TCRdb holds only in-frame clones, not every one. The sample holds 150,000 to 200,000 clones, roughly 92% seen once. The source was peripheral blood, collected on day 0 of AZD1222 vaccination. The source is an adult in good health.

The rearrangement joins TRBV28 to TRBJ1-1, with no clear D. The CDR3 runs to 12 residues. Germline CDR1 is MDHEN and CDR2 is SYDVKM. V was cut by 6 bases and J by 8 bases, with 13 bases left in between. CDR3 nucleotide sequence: TGTGCCAGCAGGTTTAGGGCAGAAGAAGCTTTCTTT. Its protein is CASRFRAEEAFF.

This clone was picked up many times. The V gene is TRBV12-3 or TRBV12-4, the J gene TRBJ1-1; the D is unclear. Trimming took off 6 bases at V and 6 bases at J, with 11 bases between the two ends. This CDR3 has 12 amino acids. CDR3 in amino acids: CASSPSGPEAFF. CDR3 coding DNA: TGTGCCAGCAGCCCGAGCGGCCCTGAAGCTTTCTTT.

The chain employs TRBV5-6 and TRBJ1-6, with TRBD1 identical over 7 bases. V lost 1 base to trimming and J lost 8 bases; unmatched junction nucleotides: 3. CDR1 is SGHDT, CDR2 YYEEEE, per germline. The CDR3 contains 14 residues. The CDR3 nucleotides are TGTGCCAGCAGCTTGCAACAGGGGCATTCACCCCTCCACTTT. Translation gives CASSLQQGHSPLHF.